This is a list of T cell receptor beta chains from one sample in a study of radiation and T cells in renal cell carcinoma. Measured with immunoSEQ multiplex PCR; TCRdb has only the in-frame clones, and not every one. Of approximately 150,000 clones in the sample, approximately 86% were seen once. Sequenced here: blood, sampled from a patient whose treatment included radiotherapy and nephrectomy. The receptors derive from a woman aged 50 to 60 with renal cell carcinoma. CDR3s include the opening cysteine and the closing phenylalanine or tryptophan. Fields, in order: CDR3 length, clone size, D gene, J gene, V gene, CDR3 protein, CDR3 DNA. D genes are given only for firm matches. The size of a clone is reported for some rows only, either as once, few or many, or as a class for expanded clones.

cdr3_length: 16; clone_size: NA; d_call: NA; j_call: TRBJ2-1; v_call: TRBV5-4; cdr3_aa: CASSFATGGNDNEQFF; cdr3_nt: TGTGCCAGCAGCTTCGCGACAGGAGGAAACGACAATGAGCAGTTCTTC
cdr3_length: 14; clone_size: NA; d_call: TRBD1; j_call: TRBJ1-6; v_call: TRBV5-6; cdr3_aa: CASSRTGDNSPLHF; cdr3_nt: TGTGCCAGCAGCCGAACAGGGGATAATTCACCCCTCCACTTT
cdr3_length: 14; clone_size: NA; d_call: TRBD1; j_call: TRBJ1-5; v_call: TRBV25-1; cdr3_aa: CASRGTGLNQPQHF; cdr3_nt: TGTGCCAGCAGAGGGACAGGTCTAAATCAGCCCCAGCATTTT
cdr3_length: 15; clone_size: NA; d_call: NA; j_call: TRBJ2-6; v_call: TRBV1; cdr3_aa: CTSSSGGSGANVLTF; cdr3_nt: TGCACCAGCTCCTCCGGGGGCTCTGGGGCCAACGTCCTGACTTTC
cdr3_length: 11; clone_size: few; d_call: NA; j_call: TRBJ1-1; v_call: TRBV28; cdr3_aa: CASASLDEAFF; cdr3_nt: TGTGCCAGCGCGTCCCTGGATGAAGCTTTCTTT
cdr3_length: 15; clone_size: NA; d_call: NA; j_call: TRBJ1-2; v_call: TRBV2; cdr3_aa: CASRGGGAFNYGYTF; cdr3_nt: TGTGCCAGCAGGGGAGGGGGGGCCTTTAACTATGGCTACACCTTC
cdr3_length: 12; clone_size: NA; d_call: NA; j_call: TRBJ1-4; v_call: TRBV15; cdr3_aa: CATSRDDTKLFF; cdr3_nt: TGTGCCACCAGCAGAGATGATACGAAACTGTTTTTT
cdr3_length: 14; clone_size: NA; d_call: NA; j_call: TRBJ1-2; v_call: TRBV9; cdr3_aa: CASSGPTGNYGYTF; cdr3_nt: TGTGCCAGCAGCGGACCGACAGGAAACTATGGCTACACCTTC
cdr3_length: 15; clone_size: NA; d_call: NA; j_call: TRBJ2-5; v_call: TRBV5-4; cdr3_aa: CASSSGWGQRETQYF; cdr3_nt: TGTGCCAGCAGCTCTGGCTGGGGGCAGCGAGAGACCCAGTACTTC
cdr3_length: 14; clone_size: NA; d_call: NA; j_call: TRBJ1-2; v_call: TRBV5-1; cdr3_aa: CASRPIGANYGYTF; cdr3_nt: TGCGCCAGCCGCCCCATCGGGGCCAACTATGGCTACACCTTC
cdr3_length: 14; clone_size: NA; d_call: NA; j_call: TRBJ1-4; v_call: TRBV7-2; cdr3_aa: CASRSLLENEKLFF; cdr3_nt: TGTGCCAGCAGGTCCCTTTTGGAAAATGAAAAACTGTTTTTT